The 28 T cell receptor beta chains below all came from one sample that was sequenced in a study of spatial heterogeneity in lung cancer. Study outcomes and limitations: Tracking of tumor mutation counts was seen in expanded intratumoral alpha and beta TCR counts.

These receptors lack a known antigen. TCRdb re-derived calls from the 5' RACE reads in MiXCR, one entry per CDR3 protein. The sample yields approximately 12,000 distinct CDR3 sequences, approximately 4.8% seen once. Described time point: sample taken at primary tumor resection. The input for sequencing was lung tumor tissue, taken at surgery. These receptors all stem from a male donor with early-stage non-small cell lung cancer.

This clonotype has only a few counts. This beta chain is a stray sequence in a library constructed for alpha chains; its clone size is not meaningful. V is TRBV6-1 and J is TRBJ1-5, with a tentative D call TRBD1 (6 bases). This CDR3 spans 14 amino acids. The V and J ends lost 7 bases and 10 bases respectively, with 20 bases between them. CDR1 MNHNS and CDR2 SASEGT come from the germline V gene. CDR3 sequence reads: CASTLNWDTLPQHF. For the CDR3, the DNA is TGTGCCAGCACCCTAAATTGGGACACTTTACCCCAGCATTTT.

This clonotype rates as medium-sized. This beta chain is an unintended read in a library built for alpha chains; its size means little. The chain combines TRBV29-1 with TRBJ2-1; D not certain. V was pared by 7 bases and J by 4 bases, with 20 bases between. Germline V gene data show CDR1 as SQVTM and CDR2 as ANQGSEA. The CDR3 runs to 15 residues. The CDR3 loop reads CSGAIRVGWYNEQFF. CDR3 DNA: TGCAGCGGCGCAATTCGTGTCGGGTGGTACAATGAGCAGTTCTTC.

This clonotype was seen ten or more times. This beta chain lies outside the target of a library built for alpha chains; its clone size means little. The rearrangement links TRBV5-4 to TRBJ2-7; unclear D gene. The CDR3 sequence is 15 residues long. CDR1 and CDR2 from the germline V gene are SGHNT and YYREEE (reference sequence). The V and J ends lost 4 bases and 0 bases respectively, with 14 bases between them. DNA for the CDR3: TGTGCCAGCAGCCTGGATGCGTCGAGCTCCTACGAGCAGTACTTC. Translating it yields CASSLDASSSYEQYF. The full variable domain, rest sourced from reference TRBV5-4 and TRBJ2-7, is ETGVTQSPTHLIKTRGQQVTLRCSSQSGHNTVSWYQQALGQGPQFIFQYYREEENGRGNFPPRFSGLQFPNYSSELNVNALELDDSALYLCASSLDASSSYEQYFGPGTRLTVT.

A few counts support this clonotype. Being off target in a library aimed at alpha chains, this beta chain has a size of little meaning. This sequence joins TRBV5-6 and TRBJ2-5; TRBD1 is a possible D gene (5 bases). CDR1 is SGHDT and CDR2 is YYEEEE in the germline V gene. With 0 bases removed from V and 2 bases from J, the gap between germline ends came to 8 bases. The CDR3 is 14 residues long. The CDR3 sequence: CASSLEGLQETQYF. CDR3 DNA: TGTGCCAGCAGCTTGGAGGGGTTACAAGAGACCCAGTACTTC.

This clonotype was recorded many times. As an off-target read in a library built for alpha chains, this beta chain has a frequency of little significance. The gene calls are TRBV11-1 and TRBJ2-2; D call uncertain. Germline lookup yields CDR1 SGHAT and CDR2 FQDESV (reference sequence). This CDR3 spans 14 amino acids. Trimming left V 1 base short and J 2 bases short, with 5 bases between. As DNA, the CDR3 is TGTGCCAGCAGCTTAGACACCAACACCGGGGAGCTGTTTTTT. Translating it yields CASSLDTNTGELFF.

This clonotype has ten or more counts. Because this beta chain is a stray read in a library intended to capture alpha chains, its abundance should not be given much weight. This chain uses TRBV7-9 with TRBJ1-3, with no clear D. Per the germline V gene, CDR1 is SEHNR and CDR2 is FQNEAQ (reference sequence). This CDR3 region has 14 residues. V lost 1 base to trimming and J lost 1 base, with 5 bases between them. The CDR3 loop is CASSLGGSGNTIYF. The CDR3, as DNA: TGTGCCAGCAGCTTAGGGGGTTCTGGAAACACCATATATTTT.

This clonotype was seen repeatedly, ten times or more. Because the library targeted alpha chains, this beta chain is an off-target read whose size means little. The gene calls are TRBV7-2 and TRBJ2-7, with D perhaps being TRBD1 or TRBD2 (5 bases each). V lost 1 base and J lost 0, with 10 bases in between. The CDR3 length is 15 residues. Germline CDR1 and CDR2: SGHTA and FQGNSA. The CDR3 loop is CASSLGGVSSYEQYF. The CDR3 DNA follows: TGTGCCAGCAGCTTAGGAGGGGTGAGCTCCTACGAGCAGTACTTC.

The sample holds many counts of this clonotype. The library was prepared for alpha chains; this beta chain is a stray read, so its frequency means little. The genes are TRBV6-6 and TRBJ2-5, with D perhaps being TRBD1 or TRBD2 (5 bases each). This CDR3 spans 12 amino acids. V shed 5 bases and J shed 13 bases, with 17 bases lying between them. Germline-derived CDR1 and CDR2 are MNHNY and SVGAGI (reference sequence). The CDR3 sequence is CASSTGTQARYF. DNA for the CDR3: TGTGCCAGCAGTACCGGGACCCAGGCTCGGTACTTC.

As for this clonotype: Being off target in a library aimed at alpha chains, this beta chain has a size of little meaning. The V call is TRBV6-5, the J call TRBJ1-1, with D maybe TRBD1 (5 bases). The CDR3 extends over 14 amino acids. The V gene lost 5 bases and the J gene lost 4 bases, with 14 bases spanning the gap. Germline CDR1 is MNHEY and CDR2 is SVGAGI. As DNA, the CDR3 is TGTGCCAGCAGTCGACAGAGTGTGAGCACTGAAGCTTTCTTT. As protein: CASSRQSVSTEAFF.

Notes on this clonotype: This beta chain lies outside the target of a library built for alpha chains; its clone size means little. The V gene is TRBV27, the J gene TRBJ2-4, with TRBD1 as a possible D gene (5 bases). The V gene lost 3 bases and the J gene lost 5 bases, with 11 bases spanning the gap. This CDR3 is built from 14 residues. Germline CDR1 and CDR2: MNHEY and SMNVEV (reference sequence). CDR3 sequence reads: CASSLAGHENIQYF. The CDR3 nucleotides read TGTGCCAGCAGTTTGGCAGGGCACGAAAACATTCAGTACTTC.

By proportion, this clonotype is medium-sized (0.01 to 0.1%). Found in a library prepared for alpha chains, this beta chain is an off-target read, and its abundance has little meaning. The chain couples TRBV20-1 to TRBJ2-7; 9 bases fit TRBD1. The V gene end was trimmed by 5 bases and the J gene end by 2 bases; junction bases not matched to a gene: 4. CDR3 length equals 13 residues. Germline V gene sequence: CDR1 DFQATT, CDR2 SNEGSKA (reference sequence). The CDR3 protein is CSAPRQGAYEQYF. In DNA, the CDR3 is TGCAGTGCTCCGCGACAGGGGGCCTACGAGCAGTACTTC.

This clonotype was observed at least ten times. Within a library made for alpha chains, this beta chain is off target, and its count is uninformative. This chain joins TRBV5-4 and TRBJ2-4, with D possibly TRBD1 on 6 matching bases. Trimming left V 4 bases short and J 0 bases short, with 17 bases between. In germline, CDR1 is SGHNT, CDR2 YYREEE (reference sequence). The length of the CDR3 is 17 residues. CDR3 in amino acids: CASSTGHQTVAKNIQYF. Here the CDR3 DNA reads TGTGCCAGCAGCACGGGACATCAGACCGTAGCCAAAAACATTCAGTACTTC.

This clonotype is judged medium-sized. The library was designed around alpha chains, so this beta chain is a stray read whose abundance carries little weight. The CDR3 sequence: CRAGQGNQETQYF. The CDR3 nucleotides are TGCAGGGCCGGACAGGGGAATCAAGAGACCCAGTACTTC. J is TRBJ2-5 and V is TRBV20-1, with TRBD1 identical over 9 bases. The CDR3 loop spans 13 amino acids. Germline V gene lookup returns CDR1 DFQATT and CDR2 SNEGSKA (reference sequence).

This clonotype is medium-sized within its sample. As an off-target read in a library built for alpha chains, this beta chain has a frequency of little significance. The rearrangement uses TRBV2 and TRBJ2-1; D possibly uses TRBD1 or TRBD2 (5 bases each). The germline V gene has CDR1 SNHLY and CDR2 FYNNEI. The V and J ends lost 2 bases and 0 bases respectively, with 14 bases between them. The CDR3 loop spans 17 amino acids. The CDR3 region has the DNA TGTGCCAGCAGTGAACTCTTGGCAGGGAGCTCCTACAATGAGCAGTTCTTC. This gives the protein CASSELLAGSSYNEQFF.

This clonotype was observed many times. Little can be read into the size of this beta chain, an off-target read in a library designed for alpha chains. The chain is built from TRBV11-3 and TRBJ2-7; a weak D match, TRBD2 (6 bases). Germline V gives CDR1 SGHNT, CDR2 YENEEA. This CDR3 has 14 amino acids. Trimming took off 1 base at V and 9 bases at J, with 16 bases between the two ends. The CDR3 DNA reads TGTGCCAGCAGCTTAGGGTCCAACGGGGAGGCGCAGTACTTC. Translation gives CASSLGSNGEAQYF. The variable domain in full, with the rest retrieved from reference TRBV11-3 and TRBJ2-7, is EAGVVQSPRYKIIEKKQPVAFWCNPISGHNTLYWYLQNLGQGPELLIRYENEEAVDDSQLPKDRFSAERLKGVDSTLKIQPAELGDSAVYLCASSLGSNGEAQYFGPGTRLTVT.

Regarding this clonotype: As an off-target read in a library built for alpha chains, this beta chain has a frequency of little significance. The chain carries TRBV28 and TRBJ1-6; tentative D call: TRBD1 (5 bases). Germline V CDR1 and CDR2: MDHEN, SYDVKM. Trimming left V 3 bases short and J 0 bases short, with 9 bases between. The CDR3 has 16 amino acids. The CDR3 spells CASSFRVSSYNSPLHF. The CDR3 bases are TGTGCCAGCAGTTTCAGGGTGAGCTCCTATAATTCACCCCTCCACTTT.

This clonotype showed up many times. This beta chain is off target for a library built for alpha chains, so its abundance means little. The CDR3 nucleotides are TGTGCCAGCAGCCCATCGGGAGGAGGGGTTTCCTACAATGAGCAGTTCTTC. Residues: CASSPSGGGVSYNEQFF. V is TRBV28 and J is TRBJ2-1; the match to TRBD2 covers 7 bases. CDR3 size: 17 residues. The V segment lost 6 bases and the J segment 1 base; nucleotides outside the gene matches: 12. Germline CDR1 and CDR2: MDHEN and SYDVKM.

This clonotype showed up many times. This beta chain slipped into a library made for alpha chains as a stray read, so its size is not meaningful. The chain uses TRBV5-5 and TRBJ1-1; the D is unclear. Germline V lookup: CDR1 SGHKS, CDR2 YYEKEE (reference sequence). This CDR3 has 13 residues. V was pared by 0 bases and J by 4 bases, with 7 bases between. Here the CDR3 reads CASSLVRLTEAFF. As DNA, the CDR3 is TGTGCCAGCAGCTTGGTTCGGCTCACTGAAGCTTTCTTT.

Many counts were recorded for this clonotype. In a library made to pick up alpha chains, this beta chain is a stray read with a size that means little. V and J are TRBV5-6 and TRBJ2-5; no reliable D call. Germline V gene data show CDR1 as SGHDT and CDR2 as YYEEEE. The CDR3 spans 13 residues. The V and J ends lost 7 bases and 1 base respectively, with 11 bases between them. The CDR3 DNA follows: TGTGCCAGCTCCTTGATCTCCCAAGAGACCCAGTACTTC. Its protein is CASSLISQETQYF. The whole variable domain, filled in from reference TRBV5-6 and TRBJ2-5, reads DAGVTQSPTHLIKTRGQQVTLRCSPKSGHDTVSWYQQALGQGPQFIFQYYEEEERQRGNFPDRFSGHQFPNYSSELNVNALLLGDSALYLCASSLISQETQYFGPGTRLLVL.

By sample fraction, this clonotype is medium-sized. With the library built for alpha chains, this beta chain is off target and its frequency is not meaningful. The J gene is TRBJ2-6, the V gene TRBV27, with D possibly TRBD1 on 6 matching bases. Trimming took off 3 bases at V and 12 bases at J, with 12 bases between the two ends. The CDR3 totals 13 residues. Germline loops: CDR1 MNHEY, CDR2 SMNVEV (reference sequence). The CDR3 DNA sequence: TGTGCCAGCAGTTTTGGTGGGGGCAGCGTCCTGACTTTC. The encoded protein is CASSFGGGSVLTF.

Ten or more counts support this clonotype. The library was built for alpha chains, so this beta chain is an off-target read and its size means little. This sequence joins TRBV3-1 and TRBJ2-7; D perhaps matches TRBD1 (5 bases). The CDR3 extends over 12 amino acids. Trimming cost V 2 bases and J 6 bases, with 8 bases left between them. Germline loops: CDR1 LGHDT, CDR2 YNNKEL (reference sequence). The CDR3 region has the DNA TGTGCCAGCAGCCAATTCAGGGCCGAGCAGTACTTC. Residues: CASSQFRAEQYF.

This clonotype has at least ten counts. Since the library was made to target alpha chains, this beta chain is a stray read and its abundance is not meaningful. This chain uses TRBV19 with TRBJ1-2, with a weak D call TRBD1 (5 bases). V was clipped by 0 bases and J by 2 bases, with 7 bases between them. CDR1 LNHDA and CDR2 SQIVND come from the germline V gene (reference sequence). The CDR3 consists of 14 residues. This CDR3 is CASSIEGDNYGYTF. CDR3 sequence (DNA): TGTGCCAGTAGTATAGAAGGGGACAACTATGGCTACACCTTC.

This clonotype appeared many times. Since the library was made to target alpha chains, this beta chain is a stray read and its abundance is not meaningful. The chain carries TRBV7-6 and TRBJ2-7, with 7 bases matching TRBD1. The CDR3 runs to 16 residues. Germline V lookup: CDR1 SGHVS, CDR2 FNYEAQ. The ends lost 2 bases at V and 0 bases at J; junction bases unmatched: 7. For the CDR3, the DNA is TGTGCCAGCAGCTTAAAACAGGGGACCCTCTCCTACGAGCAGTACTTC. This gives the protein CASSLKQGTLSYEQYF.

This clonotype was counted many times. Within a library made for alpha chains, this beta chain is off target, and its count is uninformative. The V call is TRBV6-2 or TRBV6-3, the J call TRBJ2-6; D gene unclear. V was pared by 6 bases and J by 0 bases, with 15 bases between. CDR3 length: 17 residues. CDR1 is MNHEY and CDR2 is SVGEGT in the germline V gene. The CDR3 reads CASSPQHPSSGANVLTF. The DNA of the CDR3 is TGTGCCAGCAGCCCTCAGCACCCCTCCTCTGGGGCCAACGTCCTGACTTTC.

This clonotype was seen repeatedly, ten times or more. This beta chain is an unintended read in a library built for alpha chains; its size means little. The V and J genes are TRBV7-2 and TRBJ2-1, with a possible D match to TRBD1 (5 bases). Per the germline V gene, CDR1 is SGHTA and CDR2 is FQGNSA. This CDR3 contains 16 residues. The ends were cut back, 1 base at V and 5 bases at J, with 15 bases in the middle. CDR3 loop: CASSLVWSLGHNEQFF. The DNA of the CDR3 is TGTGCCAGCAGCTTAGTCTGGTCTCTGGGGCACAATGAGCAGTTCTTC.

As regards this clonotype: The library was designed around alpha chains, so this beta chain is a stray read whose abundance carries little weight. The chain links TRBV7-8 to TRBJ2-1, with D perhaps matching TRBD2 (5 bases). The length of the CDR3 is 16 residues. From germline, CDR1 is SGHVS and CDR2 FQNEAQ. Deletions cut 2 bases from V and 0 bases from J, with 11 bases between. The CDR3 DNA follows: TGTGCCAGCAGCTTAAGAGGGAGTAGCTCCTACAATGAGCAGTTCTTC. It encodes CASSLRGSSSYNEQFF.

At least ten counts were recorded for this clonotype. A library made for alpha chains picked up this beta chain off target, so its size means little. The V call is TRBV13, the J call TRBJ1-4; unclear D gene. There are 15 residues in the CDR3. The V and J ends lost 5 bases and 5 bases respectively, with 15 bases between them. Germline assignment: CDR1 PRHDT and CDR2 FYEKMQ (reference sequence). Written as DNA, the CDR3 is TGTGCCAGCAGCCTCGCCTCGATGGGAAATGAAAAACTGTTTTTT. It is translated as CASSLASMGNEKLFF.

To note about this clonotype: This beta chain is an unintended read in a library built for alpha chains; its size means little. This chain connects TRBV7-2 to TRBJ2-1, with TRBD2 as a possible D gene (6 bases). Germline-derived CDR1 and CDR2 are SGHTA and FQGNSA. The length of the CDR3 is 18 residues. V was pared by 5 bases and J by 4 bases, with 24 bases between. The CDR3 coding sequence is TGTGCCAGCAGCCCCCGGGCTCCCAGCGGGCCCGAGTACAATGAGCAGTTCTTC. Translating it yields CASSPRAPSGPEYNEQFF.